This T cell receptor (beta chain) was obtained from a study of cytomegalovirus exposure and HLA in healthy donors. Both 60 Vbeta primers and 13 Jbeta primers went into the PCR. TCRdb's copy holds only in-frame clones and misses some; the assay was immunoSEQ multiplex PCR. The data contain 150,000 to 250,000 clones, around 79% of them singletons. In germline, CDR1 is MNHNS, CDR2 SASEGT. The length of the CDR3 is 15 residues. V shed 5 bases and J 5 bases; nucleotides not matched to a gene: 7. The chain has TRBV6-1 and TRBJ2-1; 9 bases line up with TRBD1. The receptor comes from a girl between 10 and 17 years old in good health and CMV-seropositive. Material for sequencing was PBMCs. CDR3 in DNA: TGTGCCAGCAGTCGACAGGGGGGACCTAACAATGAGCAGTTCTTC. Translating it yields CASSRQGGPNNEQFF.